This T cell receptor (beta chain) derives from a study of blood T cell repertoires in COVID-19. The wider study: Samples representing acute and convalescent COVID-19 were sourced from the United States, Italy and Spain. The analysed material was cDNA or gDNA that came from T cells, B-cell-depleted T cells, or PBMCs.

Sequencing was performed with immunoSEQ multiplex PCR; in TCRdb, only in-frame clones are kept and a portion is missing. The table shows 90,000 or so clones, with around 90% occurring only once. The V gene's germline CDR1 is MNHEY and CDR2 SVGEGT. CDR3 length: 17 residues. V shed 6 bases and J shed 1 base, with 19 bases lying between them. While infection was still active, Seattle patients were enrolled and then followed longitudinally. Specimen: peripheral blood. The sequence derives from a man between 60 and 75 years old with COVID-19, enrolled during active disease. The genes are TRBV6-2 or TRBV6-3 and TRBJ2-1; no definite D call. The CDR3 reads CASSSAEAAPSYNEQFF. CDR3 DNA sequence: TGTGCCAGCAGCTCCGCGGAAGCAGCGCCTTCCTACAATGAGCAGTTCTTC.